This entry describes one T cell receptor beta chain. In Seattle, patients joined the study during active infection and were tracked longitudinally. This record comes from a study of blood T cell repertoires in COVID-19. The CDR3 totals 12 residues. Germline CDR1 is GTSNPN and CDR2 is SVGIG (reference sequence). The V end lost 2 bases, the J end lost 9 bases, and 12 bases lay between the germline ends. In the authors' workflow: Amplifying reference gene primers gave estimates of nucleated cell counts. Generated by immunoSEQ multiplex PCR, the TCRdb table keeps only in-frame clones and is missing some. V, J and clone size reflect that table, while D and trimming were determined from the DNA. The sample contains under 80,000 clones, roughly 71% of which appear only once.

V usage is TRBV30 and J usage is TRBJ2-3; tentatively, D is TRBD2 (5 bases). Source material: peripheral blood. This clonotype was obtained from a man aged 60 to 75 with COVID-19, enrolled during active disease. This CDR3 reads CAWSLGVVTQYF. The CDR3 nucleotides are TGTGCCTGGAGTCTCGGGGTGGTAACGCAGTATTTT.